Described below is a single T cell receptor (beta chain) sequence and its context. This record comes from a study of blood T cell repertoires in COVID-19. Study-wide context: The cDNA or gDNA used as material had been derived from T cells, B-cell-depleted T cells, or PBMCs.

The V end was cut by 4 bases, the J end by 5 bases, with 13 bases between. From germline, CDR1 is SGHNT and CDR2 YYREEE (reference sequence). The CDR3 is 15 residues long. Sequencing was performed with immunoSEQ multiplex PCR; in TCRdb, only in-frame clones are kept and a portion is missing. Of roughly 100,000 clones listed, about four fifths are singletons. Sequenced sample: peripheral blood. This chain uses TRBV5-4 with TRBJ1-6, with a weak D call TRBD1 (5 bases). This clonotype was sampled from a man between 60 and 70 years old with acute or convalescent COVID-19. The CDR3 DNA is TGTGCCAGCAGCCCCGGGGGTCGCGATAATTCACCCCTCCACTTT. It specifies CASSPGGRDNSPLHF.